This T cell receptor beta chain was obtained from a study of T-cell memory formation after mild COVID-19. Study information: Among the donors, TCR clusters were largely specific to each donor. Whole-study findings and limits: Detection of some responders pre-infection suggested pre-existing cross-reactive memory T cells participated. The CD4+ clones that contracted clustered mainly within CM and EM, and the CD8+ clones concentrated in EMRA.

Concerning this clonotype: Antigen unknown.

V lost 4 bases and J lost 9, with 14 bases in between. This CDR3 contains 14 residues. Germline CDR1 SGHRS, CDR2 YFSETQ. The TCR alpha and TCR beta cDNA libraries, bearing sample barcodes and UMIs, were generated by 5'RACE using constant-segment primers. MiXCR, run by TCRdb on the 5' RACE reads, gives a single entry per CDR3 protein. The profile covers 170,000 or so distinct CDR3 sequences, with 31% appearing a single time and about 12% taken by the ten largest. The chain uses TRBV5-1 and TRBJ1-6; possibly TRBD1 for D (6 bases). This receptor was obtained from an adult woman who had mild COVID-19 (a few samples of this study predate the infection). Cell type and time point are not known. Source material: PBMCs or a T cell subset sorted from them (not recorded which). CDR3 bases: TGCGCCAGCAGCAGGGGCGGGGGCTCTTCACCCCTCCACTTT. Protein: CASSRGGGSSPLHF.